Given below is one T cell receptor (beta chain) in context. This sample is part of a study of cytomegalovirus exposure and HLA in healthy donors. This CDR3 has 14 amino acids. The V gene lost 4 bases and the J gene lost 5 bases, with 11 bases spanning the gap. Primers included in the PCR were 60 Vbeta and 13 Jbeta primers. TCRdb keeps only in-frame clones here, not all; method: immunoSEQ multiplex PCR. Of more than 85,000 clones in the sample, over 65% are singletons; the top ten hold 13%. Sequencing was done on a sample of PBMCs. The chain carries TRBV23-1 and TRBJ1-4; D call uncertain. TRBV23-1 is an ORF for which the function is uncertain. The TCR comes from a man younger than 45 in good health and CMV-seropositive. The DNA of the CDR3 is TGCGCCAGCAGTCCAAGAGGACTAAATGAAAAACTGTTTTTT. It codes for CASSPRGLNEKLFF.